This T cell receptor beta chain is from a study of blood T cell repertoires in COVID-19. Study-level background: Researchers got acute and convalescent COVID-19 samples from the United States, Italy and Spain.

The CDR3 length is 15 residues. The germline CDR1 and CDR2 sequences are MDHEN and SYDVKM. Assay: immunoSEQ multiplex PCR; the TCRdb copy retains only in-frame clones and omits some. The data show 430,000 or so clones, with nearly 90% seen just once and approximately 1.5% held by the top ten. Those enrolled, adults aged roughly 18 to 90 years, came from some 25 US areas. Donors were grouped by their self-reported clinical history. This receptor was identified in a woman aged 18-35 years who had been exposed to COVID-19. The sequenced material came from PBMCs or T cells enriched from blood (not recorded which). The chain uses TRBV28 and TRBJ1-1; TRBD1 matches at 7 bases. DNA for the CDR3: TGTGCGGCCCCCCCCCGGGACAGAATGAACACTGAAGCTTTCTTT. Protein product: CAAPPRDRMNTEAFF.